These T cell receptor beta chains were read from a single sample in a study of OX40 agonist ivuxolimab in advanced cancers. TCRdb keeps only in-frame clones here, not all; method: immunoSEQ multiplex PCR. The sample consists of over 150,000 clones, 94% of them appearing once. The material sequenced was CD4+ or CD8+ T cells sorted from blood, taken in a trial of the OX40 agonist ivuxolimab. The receptors stem from an adult with an advanced solid tumor such as melanoma, head and neck, liver or kidney cancer. The CDR3 runs from the conserved cysteine through the conserved F or W. A D gene is named only where the DNA matches it firmly. Rows may omit the clone size; those that give it use once, few, many or a size class.

CDR3 DNA,CDR3 protein,V gene,clone size,J gene,D gene
TGCGCCAGCAGCTTGGAGGGGCAAGTGGATTCACCCCTCCACTTT,CASSLEGQVDSPLHF,TRBV5-1,NA,TRBJ1-6,NA
TGTGCCAGCAGCCCGAGCGGGGTTACTAACTATGGCTACACCTTC,CASSPSGVTNYGYTF,TRBV11-2,NA,TRBJ1-2,NA
TGTGCCAGCAGTTCACACCAGGGCTCCTACGAGCAGTACTTC,CASSSHQGSYEQYF,TRBV6-5,once,TRBJ2-7,NA
TGTGCCAGCAGTTTAGGGTGGACTGAAGCTTTCTTT,CASSLGWTEAFF,TRBV28,NA,TRBJ1-1,NA
TGTGCCAGCAGCCCTAGGGACGACTATGGCTACACCTTC,CASSPRDDYGYTF,TRBV7-2,NA,TRBJ1-2,NA
TGCGCCAGCAGCCAAGAGAAGGGCATCGGCGAGCAGTACTTC,CASSQEKGIGEQYF,TRBV4-3,NA,TRBJ2-7,NA
TGTGCCAGTAGTTCTGGGACACGCTACGAGCAGTACTTC,CASSSGTRYEQYF,TRBV19,NA,TRBJ2-7,NA
TGTGCCAGCATCCACTCCAGGGCTTACAATGAGCAGTTCTTC,CASIHSRAYNEQFF,TRBV6-6,NA,TRBJ2-1,NA
TGTGCCAGTAGTAAGGCCCTCCGTGAAAAACTGTTTTTT,CASSKALREKLFF,TRBV19,NA,TRBJ1-4,NA
TGTGCCAGCAGCGTAGGACAGGGGGCTTACTCTGGAAACACCATATATTTT,CASSVGQGAYSGNTIYF,TRBV9,NA,TRBJ1-3,TRBD1
TGTGCCAGCAGCCGTATCGAGGGTGATAGTAAATTAAATGAGCAGTTCTTC,CASSRIEGDSKLNEQFF,TRBV14,NA,TRBJ2-1,NA
TGTGCCAGCAGCGTAGACGGGCCCCCCACTGAAGCTTTCTTT,CASSVDGPPTEAFF,TRBV9,NA,TRBJ1-1,NA
TGTGCCAGCAGCGTTTCTAGGGGGAAAGATACGCAGTATTTT,CASSVSRGKDTQYF,TRBV25-1,NA,TRBJ2-3,NA
TGTGCCAGCAGTGATTCCGGACGGGGCAATCAGCCCCAGCATTTT,CASSDSGRGNQPQHF,TRBV25-1,NA,TRBJ1-5,NA
TGTGCCTGGAGTGTACTTGAGGATACGCAGTATTTT,CAWSVLEDTQYF,TRBV30,NA,TRBJ2-3,NA
TGCGCCAGCAGCAAGGACGGCTATGGCTACACCTTC,CASSKDGYGYTF,TRBV5-1,few,TRBJ1-2,NA
TGTGCCAGCAGCTTAGGAGGTCTCTCTGGAAACACCATATATTTT,CASSLGGLSGNTIYF,TRBV7-9,NA,TRBJ1-3,NA
TGTGCCAGCAGCGTAACGGGACAGGGAAACTACGAGCAGTACTTC,CASSVTGQGNYEQYF,TRBV9,NA,TRBJ2-7,TRBD1